These T cell receptor beta chains were read from a single sample in a study of T cells in localized non-small cell lung cancer. Data came from immunoSEQ multiplex PCR; TCRdb stores just in-frame clones and leaves some out. This table holds 13,000 or so clones, roughly 84% found once. Sequenced material: peripheral blood, taken before any cancer treatment. The receptor set was obtained from a male donor aged 60 or over with stage III lung adenocarcinoma. Each CDR3 is given with its conserved first and last residue. D genes are given only for firm matches. Part of the rows lack a size; the others show once, few, many or a class for expanded clones.

CDR3 DNA: TGTGCCAGCAGCACCGGGTCTATTCGCCCACCCCTCCACTTT; CDR3 protein: CASSTGSIRPPLHF; CDR3 length: 14; clone size: once; V gene: TRBV9; J gene: TRBJ1-6; D gene: -
CDR3 DNA: TGTGCCAGCAGCTTAGGGGAACCGACGCGGGTCTCAGATACGCAGTATTTT; CDR3 protein: CASSLGEPTRVSDTQYF; CDR3 length: 17; clone size: -; V gene: TRBV7-9; J gene: TRBJ2-3; D gene: -
CDR3 DNA: TGTGCCAGCAGCTTTTCGGGAGATAATTCACCCCTCCACTTT; CDR3 protein: CASSFSGDNSPLHF; CDR3 length: 14; clone size: -; V gene: TRBV11-2; J gene: TRBJ1-6; D gene: -
CDR3 DNA: TGTGCCAGCACAACTAGACGGACAGTACTTTTTGGACCCCTCCACTTT; CDR3 protein: CASTTRRTVLFGPLHF; CDR3 length: 16; clone size: once; V gene: TRBV21-1; J gene: TRBJ1-6; D gene: -
CDR3 DNA: TGCGCCAGCAGCTTAGGACTGGGACGACAAGAGACCCAGTACTTC; CDR3 protein: CASSLGLGRQETQYF; CDR3 length: 15; clone size: -; V gene: TRBV5-1; J gene: TRBJ2-5; D gene: -
CDR3 DNA: TGTGCCAGCAGGTCGACAGGGGGCTTATACGAGCAGTACTTC; CDR3 protein: CASRSTGGLYEQYF; CDR3 length: 14; clone size: once; V gene: TRBV28; J gene: TRBJ2-7; D gene: TRBD1
CDR3 DNA: TGTGCCAGCAGTCGGGACAGGGGGCAAAAAGAGCAGTACTTC; CDR3 protein: CASSRDRGQKEQYF; CDR3 length: 14; clone size: few; V gene: TRBV7-2; J gene: TRBJ2-7; D gene: TRBD1
CDR3 DNA: TGTGCCAGCAGCTTAGGACAGGGAATCCCCCAAGAGACCCAGTACTTC; CDR3 protein: CASSLGQGIPQETQYF; CDR3 length: 16; clone size: -; V gene: TRBV7-8; J gene: TRBJ2-5; D gene: TRBD1
CDR3 DNA: TGCGCCAGCAGCCAAGATCGGTGGGCTAGCGGGGAAACCTACGAGCAGTACTTC; CDR3 protein: CASSQDRWASGETYEQYF; CDR3 length: 18; clone size: -; V gene: TRBV4-1; J gene: TRBJ2-7; D gene: TRBD2
CDR3 DNA: TGTGCCATCAACGACAGGGGGCAATCACCCCTCCACTTT; CDR3 protein: CAINDRGQSPLHF; CDR3 length: 13; clone size: few; V gene: TRBV10-3; J gene: TRBJ1-6; D gene: TRBD1
CDR3 DNA: TGTGCCAGCAACCGACAGGGCAACTCTGGAAACACCATATATTTT; CDR3 protein: CASNRQGNSGNTIYF; CDR3 length: 15; clone size: few; V gene: TRBV6-1; J gene: TRBJ1-3; D gene: TRBD1
CDR3 DNA: TGTGCCAGCAGTTACTCCCGCGGGGGGAAAAACATTCAGTACTTC; CDR3 protein: CASSYSRGGKNIQYF; CDR3 length: 15; clone size: -; V gene: TRBV6-5; J gene: TRBJ2-4; D gene: TRBD2
CDR3 DNA: TGTGCCAGCAGCTCGACCCAGCAGGGCGACACTGAAGCTTTCTTT; CDR3 protein: CASSSTQQGDTEAFF; CDR3 length: 15; clone size: -; V gene: TRBV5-6; J gene: TRBJ1-1; D gene: -
CDR3 DNA: TGTGCCAGTAGTATAGGGAACGTAGAGACCCAGTACTTC; CDR3 protein: CASSIGNVETQYF; CDR3 length: 13; clone size: -; V gene: TRBV19; J gene: TRBJ2-5; D gene: -
CDR3 DNA: TGTGCCAGCAGTCGGGAAGCCCGGGACCACTACGAGCAGTACTTC; CDR3 protein: CASSREARDHYEQYF; CDR3 length: 15; clone size: -; V gene: TRBV6-1; J gene: TRBJ2-7; D gene: -
CDR3 DNA: TGTGCCAGCAGCCCCGGGACTACCGGTAGAGATACGCAGTATTTT; CDR3 protein: CASSPGTTGRDTQYF; CDR3 length: 15; clone size: -; V gene: TRBV2; J gene: TRBJ2-3; D gene: TRBD2
CDR3 DNA: TGTGCCAGCAGTGAATTCCCAGGGCCTAACACCGGGGAGCTGTTTTTT; CDR3 protein: CASSEFPGPNTGELFF; CDR3 length: 16; clone size: -; V gene: TRBV25-1; J gene: TRBJ2-2; D gene: -
CDR3 DNA: TGTGCCAGCTCCCCCGAGGGACAGGGGGCGGATGGCTACACCTTC; CDR3 protein: CASSPEGQGADGYTF; CDR3 length: 15; clone size: -; V gene: TRBV18; J gene: TRBJ1-2; D gene: TRBD1
CDR3 DNA: TGCGCCAGCAGCCCGGACAACACAGATACGCAGTATTTT; CDR3 protein: CASSPDNTDTQYF; CDR3 length: 13; clone size: -; V gene: TRBV5-1; J gene: TRBJ2-3; D gene: -
CDR3 DNA: TGTGCCAGCACCAATTCGGGGGGCAGCGGCGAGCAGTACTTC; CDR3 protein: CASTNSGGSGEQYF; CDR3 length: 14; clone size: -; V gene: TRBV6-1; J gene: TRBJ2-7; D gene: -
CDR3 DNA: TGTGCCAGCAAAAAGGACAGGATGAACACTGAAGCTTTCTTT; CDR3 protein: CASKKDRMNTEAFF; CDR3 length: 14; clone size: -; V gene: TRBV27; J gene: TRBJ1-1; D gene: TRBD1
CDR3 DNA: TGCGCCAGCAGCTACATAGGACTAGCGGGGGGCACCGGGGAGCTGTTTTTT; CDR3 protein: CASSYIGLAGGTGELFF; CDR3 length: 17; clone size: -; V gene: TRBV5-1; J gene: TRBJ2-2; D gene: TRBD2
CDR3 DNA: TGCGCCAGCAGTGAGTGTGGCGGGACCCCCCCCCGTGAGCAGTTCTTC; CDR3 protein: CASSECGGTPPREQFF; CDR3 length: 16; clone size: -; V gene: TRBV10-1; J gene: TRBJ2-1; D gene: -